Sequencing of this T cell receptor beta chain was carried out in a study of blood T cell repertoires in COVID-19 (dated by TCRdb to the early 2020s). For the wider study: Samples covering the acute and convalescent phases of COVID-19 were provided by collaborators in the United States, Italy and Spain. The prospective study material was composed of cDNA or gDNA derived from T cells, B-cell-depleted T cells, or PBMCs. Deeply sampled blood TCRbeta repertoires from subjects exposed to, actively infected with, or recovered from COVID-19 were included in the dataset. Samples were obtained from the ongoing ImmuneRACE study (first 160 participants) and from over 1,000 subjects provided by 6 global collaborators. A de-identified subject ID, COVID-19 status, age in years and sex were almost always included in the sample metadata. Where available, HLA class I and class II types were obtained from metadata supplied by the sample provider rather than from assay-based typing. The repertoires were released in a freely available public database intended as a resource for research on the immune response to SARS-CoV-2. Study-wide conclusions, independent of this receptor: Clinical and demographic metadata were provided uncurated, with the amount varying by source and participant.

This clone was observed a handful of times. The clone's antigen remains unknown. One base away there is no much larger clone; base qualities are not given. The immunoSEQ Assay, a bias-controlled multiplex PCR, was used to amplify TCRbeta CDR3 regions from genomic DNA. The authors' pipeline ran thus. The number of nucleated cells in each sample was estimated by amplification of reference gene primers within the assay. To quantify the absolute abundance of each unique TCRbeta CDR3 rearrangement, sequence reads were collapsed and filtered. For each sample, productive Simpson clonality was calculated by taking the square root of Simpson's diversity index across productive rearrangements. As stored in TCRdb, this immuneACCESS dataset retains in-frame rearrangements with V and J assigned. A fraction of the clones does not appear; measured against another copy, unresolved V genes explain less than half of the discrepancy, and the remainder lacks a known reason. That table is the source of V, J and clone size, and D and trimming were worked out from the DNA. For this sample there are over 200,000 clones; 75% to 85% appear just once. Nearly 9.5% of the sample lies in the top ten.

The CDR3 spans 14 residues, from the cysteine through the phenylalanine. Only the CDR3 DNA is retained, 42 bases long and in frame from the first base. Via the germline V gene (reference sequence), CDR1 is MNHEY and CDR2 SMNVEV. V is cut by 4 bases and J by 3 bases, and the space between the germline ends is 13 bases. Enrolling through a virtual design, the prospective study's participants ranged in age from about 18 to 89 years and lived across 20 to 25 United States geographic areas. To assign participants to cohorts, the prospective study relied on clinical history that participants themselves reported in a screening survey and a study questionnaire. Recovered participants in ImmuneRACE Cohort 3 were defined as having two consecutive negative NP/OP PCR tests, clearance from a healthcare professional, or resolution of symptoms. Each participant in the prospective study had whole blood, serum and a nasopharyngeal or oropharyngeal swab collected by mobile phlebotomists. Over an approximately 2-month period, participants in the prospective study had the option of providing additional blood draws and questionnaires. Before DNA extraction, blood samples from the prospective study were shipped at room temperature or frozen.

The origin of this receptor is a middle-aged man who had recovered from COVID-19. Material: PBMCs or T cells enriched from blood (not recorded which). The V and J segments used are TRBV27 and TRBJ2-7; a weak D assignment points to TRBD1 (5 bases agree). The nucleotides read TGTGCCAGCAGTTCCTTGGACACCCTCTACGAGCAGTACTTC. Its coded protein is CASSSLDTLYEQYF.